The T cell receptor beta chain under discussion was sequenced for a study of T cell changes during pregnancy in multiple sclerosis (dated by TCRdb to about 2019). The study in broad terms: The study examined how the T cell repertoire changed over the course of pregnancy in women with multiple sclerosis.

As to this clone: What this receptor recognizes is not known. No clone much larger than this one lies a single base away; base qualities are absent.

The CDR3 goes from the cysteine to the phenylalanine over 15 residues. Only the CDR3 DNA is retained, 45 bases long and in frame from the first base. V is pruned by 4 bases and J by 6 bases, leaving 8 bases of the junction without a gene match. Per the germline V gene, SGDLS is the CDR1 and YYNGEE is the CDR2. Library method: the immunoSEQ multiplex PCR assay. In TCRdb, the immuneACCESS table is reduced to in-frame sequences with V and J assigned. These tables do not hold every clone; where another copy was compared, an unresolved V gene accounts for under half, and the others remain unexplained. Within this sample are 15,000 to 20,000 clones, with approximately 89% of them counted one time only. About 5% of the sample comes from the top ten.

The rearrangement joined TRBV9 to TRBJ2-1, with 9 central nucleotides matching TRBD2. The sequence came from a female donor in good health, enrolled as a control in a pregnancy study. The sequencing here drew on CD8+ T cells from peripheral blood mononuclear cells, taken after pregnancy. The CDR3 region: CASSPGGGGGNEQFF. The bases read TGTGCCAGCAGCCCGGGTGGCGGGGGGGGCAATGAGCAGTTCTTC.